This T cell receptor beta chain derives from a study of a mutant IDH1 vaccine in newly diagnosed glioma. Background on the study: Most patients had received both radiotherapy and temozolomide, the prior options being radiotherapy, temozolomide, or both.

This clone occurred once. Antigen unknown. The time point was: week 5, during vaccination. Topical imiquimod was applied with each vaccine dose, which held 300 ug of mutant IDH1 20-mer peptide. New WHO grade 3 or 4 astrocytomas that were IDH1-mutant and ATRX-lost had been found in donors. Clones were read by immunoSEQ multiplex PCR, and TCRdb kept only the in-frame ones, dropping some. The sample gives 60,000 or so clones, approximately 86% of which show up once; 3% to 3.5% is in the top ten. V was clipped by 3 bases and J by 6 bases; unmatched bases: 2. This CDR3 region has 13 residues. CDR1 is SGDLS and CDR2 is YYNGEE in the germline V gene.

This chain links TRBV9 with TRBJ2-1; 8 bases are a match to TRBD2. The input for sequencing was PBMCs, taken from a glioma patient whose treatment included an IDH1 peptide vaccine. The TCR was taken from a woman under 30 with glioma. Some clones in this sample may be carry-over from other donors' samples. The CDR3 DNA reads TGTGCCAGCAGCGCGGGACTAGGCAATGAGCAGTTCTTC. Its protein is CASSAGLGNEQFF.